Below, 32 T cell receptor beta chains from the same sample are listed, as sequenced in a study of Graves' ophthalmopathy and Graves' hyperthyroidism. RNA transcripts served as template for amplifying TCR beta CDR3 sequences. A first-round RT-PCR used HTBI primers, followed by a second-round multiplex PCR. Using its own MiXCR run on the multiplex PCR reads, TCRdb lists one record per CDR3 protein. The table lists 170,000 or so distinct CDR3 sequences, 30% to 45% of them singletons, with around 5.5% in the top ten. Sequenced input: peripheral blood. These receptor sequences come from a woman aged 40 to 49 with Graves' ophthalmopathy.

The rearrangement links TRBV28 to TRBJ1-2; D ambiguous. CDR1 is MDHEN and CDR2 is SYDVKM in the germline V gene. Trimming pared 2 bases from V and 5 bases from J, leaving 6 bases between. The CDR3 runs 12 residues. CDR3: CASSLPMYGYTF. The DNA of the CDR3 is TGTGCCAGCAGTTTACCCATGTATGGCTACACCTTC.

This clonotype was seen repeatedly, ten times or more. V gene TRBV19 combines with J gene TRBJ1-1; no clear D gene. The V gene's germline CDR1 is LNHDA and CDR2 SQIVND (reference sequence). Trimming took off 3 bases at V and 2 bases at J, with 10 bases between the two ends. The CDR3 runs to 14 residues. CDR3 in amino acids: CASSMRPENTEAFF. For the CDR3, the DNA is TGTGCCAGTAGTATGCGGCCAGAAAACACTGAAGCTTTCTTT.

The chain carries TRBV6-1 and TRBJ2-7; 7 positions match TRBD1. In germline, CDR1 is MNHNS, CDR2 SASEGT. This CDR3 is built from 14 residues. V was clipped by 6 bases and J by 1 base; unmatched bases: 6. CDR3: CASSADRASYEQYF. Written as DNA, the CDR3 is TGTGCCAGCAGCGCAGACAGGGCATCCTACGAGCAGTACTTC.

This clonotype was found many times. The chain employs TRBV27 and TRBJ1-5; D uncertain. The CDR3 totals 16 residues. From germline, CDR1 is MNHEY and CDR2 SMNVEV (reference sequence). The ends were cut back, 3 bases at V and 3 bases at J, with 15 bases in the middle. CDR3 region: CASSLRANRHNQPQHF. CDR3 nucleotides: TGTGCCAGCAGTTTGAGGGCTAACCGACACAATCAGCCCCAGCATTTT.

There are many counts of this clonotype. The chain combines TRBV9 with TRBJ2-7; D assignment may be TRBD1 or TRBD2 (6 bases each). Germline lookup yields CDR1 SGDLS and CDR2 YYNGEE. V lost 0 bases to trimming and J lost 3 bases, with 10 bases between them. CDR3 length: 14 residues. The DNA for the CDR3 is TGTGCCAGCAGCGTAGGGGGGGCGCGCTACGAGCAGTACTTC. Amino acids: CASSVGGARYEQYF.

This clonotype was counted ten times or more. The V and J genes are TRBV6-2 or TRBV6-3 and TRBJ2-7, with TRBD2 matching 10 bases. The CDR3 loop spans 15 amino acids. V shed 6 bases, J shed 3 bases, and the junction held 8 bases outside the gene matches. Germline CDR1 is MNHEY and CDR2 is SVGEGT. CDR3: CASSRPRLAGYEQYF. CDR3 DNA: TGTGCCAGCAGCCGACCCCGACTAGCGGGCTACGAGCAGTACTTC.

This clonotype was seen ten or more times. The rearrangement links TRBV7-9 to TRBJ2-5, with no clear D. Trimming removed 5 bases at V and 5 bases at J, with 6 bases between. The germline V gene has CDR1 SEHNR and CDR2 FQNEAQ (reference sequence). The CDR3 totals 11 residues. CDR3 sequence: CASSRSETQYF. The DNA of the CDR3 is TGTGCCAGCAGCCGTTCGGAGACCCAGTACTTC.

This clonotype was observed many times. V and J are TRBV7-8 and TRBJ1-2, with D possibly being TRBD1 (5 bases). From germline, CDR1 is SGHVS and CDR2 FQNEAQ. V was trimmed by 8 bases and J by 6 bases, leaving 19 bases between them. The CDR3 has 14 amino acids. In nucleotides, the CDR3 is TGTGCCAGCGCTGTGTGGGGCCAGGGTGATGGCTACACCTTC. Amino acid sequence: CASAVWGQGDGYTF.

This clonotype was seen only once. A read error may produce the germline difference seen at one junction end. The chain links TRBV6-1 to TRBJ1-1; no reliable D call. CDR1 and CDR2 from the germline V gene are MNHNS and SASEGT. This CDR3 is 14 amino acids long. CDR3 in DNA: TGTGCCAACAGTGCACTCTCAGGGAACACTGAAGCTTTCTTT. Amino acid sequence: CANSALSGNTEAFF.

The CDR3 nucleotides read TGTGCCAGCAGTTACGTGGGGACAGGGGGCTTAACCGGGGAGCTGTTTTTT. Protein sequence: CASSYVGTGGLTGELFF. The V and J genes are TRBV6-5 and TRBJ2-2; 12 bases align to TRBD1. The CDR3 has 17 amino acids. V shed 2 bases and J 5 bases; nucleotides not matched to a gene: 6. CDR1 and CDR2 (germline): MNHEY, SVGAGI.

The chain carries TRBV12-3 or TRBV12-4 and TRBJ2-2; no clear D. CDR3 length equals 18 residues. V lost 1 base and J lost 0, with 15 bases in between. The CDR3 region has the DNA TGTGCCAGCAGTTTAGGTGAACTCTCGAACCCGAACACCGGGGAGCTGTTTTTT. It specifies CASSLGELSNPNTGELFF.

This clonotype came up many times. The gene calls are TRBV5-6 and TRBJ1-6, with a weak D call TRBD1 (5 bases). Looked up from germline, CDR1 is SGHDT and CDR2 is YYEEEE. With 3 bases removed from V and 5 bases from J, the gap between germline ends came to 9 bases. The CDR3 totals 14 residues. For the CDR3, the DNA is TGTGCCAGCAGCTCGGGACGGCATAATTCACCCCTCCACTTT. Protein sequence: CASSSGRHNSPLHF.

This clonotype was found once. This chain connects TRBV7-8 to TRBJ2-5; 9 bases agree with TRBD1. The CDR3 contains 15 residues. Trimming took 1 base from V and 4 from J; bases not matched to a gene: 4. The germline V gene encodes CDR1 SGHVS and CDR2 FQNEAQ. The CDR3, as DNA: TGTGCCAGCAGCTTAGGGACAGGGGTATCAGAGACCCAGTACTTC. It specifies CASSLGTGVSETQYF.

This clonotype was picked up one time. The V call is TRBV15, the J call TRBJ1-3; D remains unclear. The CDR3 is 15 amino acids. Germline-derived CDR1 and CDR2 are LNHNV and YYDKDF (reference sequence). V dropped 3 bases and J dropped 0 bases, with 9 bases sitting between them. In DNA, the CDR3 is TGTGCCACCAGCAGTCGTAAGAGCTCTGGAAACACCATATATTTT. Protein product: CATSSRKSSGNTIYF.

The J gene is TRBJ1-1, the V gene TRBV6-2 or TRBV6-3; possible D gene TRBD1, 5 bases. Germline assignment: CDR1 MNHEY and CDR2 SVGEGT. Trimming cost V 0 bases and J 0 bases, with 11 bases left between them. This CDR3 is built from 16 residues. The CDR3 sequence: CASSYSSGRVNTEAFF. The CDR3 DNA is TGTGCCAGCAGTTACTCCTCAGGGCGCGTGAACACTGAAGCTTTCTTT.

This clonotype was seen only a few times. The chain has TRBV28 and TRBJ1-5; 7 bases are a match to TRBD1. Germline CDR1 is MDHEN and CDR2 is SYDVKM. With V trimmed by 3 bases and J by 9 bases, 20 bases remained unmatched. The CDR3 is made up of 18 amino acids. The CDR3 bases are TGTGCCAGCAGTTTCGCCGTAGGGACAGAGATCGAGGTTGGGCCCCAGCATTTT. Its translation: CASSFAVGTEIEVGPQHF.

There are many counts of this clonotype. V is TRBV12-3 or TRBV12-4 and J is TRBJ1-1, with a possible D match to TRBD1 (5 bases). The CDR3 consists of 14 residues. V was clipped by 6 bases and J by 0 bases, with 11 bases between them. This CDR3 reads CASSPGTLNTEAFF. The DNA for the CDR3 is TGTGCCAGCAGCCCCGGGACTTTGAACACTGAAGCTTTCTTT.

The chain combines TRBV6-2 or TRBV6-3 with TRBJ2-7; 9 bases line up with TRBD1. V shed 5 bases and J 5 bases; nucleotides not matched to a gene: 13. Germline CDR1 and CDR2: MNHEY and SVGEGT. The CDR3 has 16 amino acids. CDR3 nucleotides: TGTGCCAGCAGTGAAAAGGTTGGGACAGGGTCCCACGAGCAGTACTTC. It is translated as CASSEKVGTGSHEQYF.

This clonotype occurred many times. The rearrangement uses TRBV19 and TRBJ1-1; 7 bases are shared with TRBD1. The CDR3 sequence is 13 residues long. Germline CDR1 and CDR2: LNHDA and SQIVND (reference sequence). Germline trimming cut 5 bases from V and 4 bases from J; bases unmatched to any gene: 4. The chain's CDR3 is CASSLSGGTEAFF. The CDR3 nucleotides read TGTGCCAGTAGTCTCTCAGGGGGCACTGAAGCTTTCTTT.

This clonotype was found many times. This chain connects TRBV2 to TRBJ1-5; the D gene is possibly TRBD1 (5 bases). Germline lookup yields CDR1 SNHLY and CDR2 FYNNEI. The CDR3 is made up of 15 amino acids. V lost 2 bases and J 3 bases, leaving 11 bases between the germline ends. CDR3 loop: CASSETTANNQPQHF. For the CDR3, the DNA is TGTGCCAGCAGTGAAACGACAGCAAACAATCAGCCCCAGCATTTT.

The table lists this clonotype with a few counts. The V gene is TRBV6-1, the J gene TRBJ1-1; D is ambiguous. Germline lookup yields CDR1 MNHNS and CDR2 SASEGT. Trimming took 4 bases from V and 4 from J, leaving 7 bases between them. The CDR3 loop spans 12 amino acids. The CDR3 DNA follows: TGTGCCAGCAGTGGCCTAGGCACTGAAGCTTTCTTT. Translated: CASSGLGTEAFF.

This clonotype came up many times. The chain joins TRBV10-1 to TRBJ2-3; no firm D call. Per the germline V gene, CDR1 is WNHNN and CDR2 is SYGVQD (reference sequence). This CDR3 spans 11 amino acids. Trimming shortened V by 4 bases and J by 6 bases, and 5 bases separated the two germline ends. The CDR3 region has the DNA TGCGCCAGCAGTGCGAAGGATACGCAGTATTTT. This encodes CASSAKDTQYF.

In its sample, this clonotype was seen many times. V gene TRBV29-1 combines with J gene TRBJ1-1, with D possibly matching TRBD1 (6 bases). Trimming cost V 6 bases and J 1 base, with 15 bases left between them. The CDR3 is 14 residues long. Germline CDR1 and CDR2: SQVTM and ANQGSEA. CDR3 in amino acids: CSVTGRGQNTEAFF. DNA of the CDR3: TGCAGCGTAACAGGGCGGGGACAGAACACTGAAGCTTTCTTT.

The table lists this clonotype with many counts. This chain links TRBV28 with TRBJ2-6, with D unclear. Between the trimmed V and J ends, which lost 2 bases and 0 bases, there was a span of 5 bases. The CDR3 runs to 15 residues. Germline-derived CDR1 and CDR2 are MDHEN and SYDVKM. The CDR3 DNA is TGTGCCAGCAGTTTAGGGGACTCTGGGGCCAACGTCCTGACTTTC. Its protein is CASSLGDSGANVLTF.

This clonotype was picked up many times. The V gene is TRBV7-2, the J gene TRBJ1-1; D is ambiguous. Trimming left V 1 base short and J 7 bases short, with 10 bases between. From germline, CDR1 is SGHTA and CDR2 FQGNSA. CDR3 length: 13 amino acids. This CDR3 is CASSLGVQIEAFF. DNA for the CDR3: TGTGCCAGCAGCTTAGGGGTACAGATTGAAGCTTTCTTT. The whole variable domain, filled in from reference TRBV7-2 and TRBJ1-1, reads GAGVSQSPSNKVTEKGKDVELRCDPISGHTALYWYRQSLGQGLEFLIYFQGNSAPDKSGLPSDRFSAERTGGSVSTLTIQRTQQEDSAVYLCASSLGVQIEAFFGQGTRLTVV.

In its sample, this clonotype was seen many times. The CDR3 spells CASSIFVGTEAFF. CDR3 nucleotides: TGTGCCAGTAGTATTTTCGTTGGAACTGAAGCTTTCTTT. The rearrangement links TRBV19 to TRBJ1-1; no reliable D call. This CDR3 has 13 amino acids. Trimming left V 3 bases short and J 5 bases short, with 10 bases between. The germline CDR1 and CDR2 sequences are LNHDA and SQIVND (reference sequence).

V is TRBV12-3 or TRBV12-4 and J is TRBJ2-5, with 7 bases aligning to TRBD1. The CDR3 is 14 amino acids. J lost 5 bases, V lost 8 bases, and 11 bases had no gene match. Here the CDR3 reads CASGFGTEMETQYF. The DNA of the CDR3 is TGTGCCAGCGGGTTCGGGACAGAGATGGAGACCCAGTACTTC.

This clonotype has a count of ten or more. The CDR3 region has the DNA TGCGCCAGCAGCGGGACAGGGGATAATTCACCCCTCCACTTT. It encodes CASSGTGDNSPLHF. This chain uses TRBV5-1 with TRBJ1-6; TRBD1 aligns across 10 bases. V was clipped by 4 bases and J by 5 bases; unmatched bases: 0. The CDR3 is made up of 14 amino acids. CDR1 is SGHRS and CDR2 is YFSETQ in the germline V gene.

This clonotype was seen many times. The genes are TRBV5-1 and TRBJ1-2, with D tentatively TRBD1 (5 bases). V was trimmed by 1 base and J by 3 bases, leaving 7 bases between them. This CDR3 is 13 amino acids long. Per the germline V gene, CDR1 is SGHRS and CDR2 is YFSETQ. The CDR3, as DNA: TGCGCCAGCAGCTTGATGACAGACTATGGCTACACCTTC. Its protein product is CASSLMTDYGYTF.

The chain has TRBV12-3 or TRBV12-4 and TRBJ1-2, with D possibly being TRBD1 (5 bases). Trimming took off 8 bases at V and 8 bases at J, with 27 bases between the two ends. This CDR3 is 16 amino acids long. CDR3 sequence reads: CASRWGPRQGKRGYTF. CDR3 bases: TGTGCCAGCCGGTGGGGCCCTCGGCAGGGAAAAAGAGGCTACACCTTC.

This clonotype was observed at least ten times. CDR3 nucleotides: TGTGCCAGCACCCGGGGACTAGATTCCTACGAGCAGTACTTC. Translated, it gives CASTRGLDSYEQYF. The chain combines TRBV6-9 with TRBJ2-7; 8 nucleotides agree with TRBD2. Trimming cost V 7 bases and J 1 base; bases outside gene matches: 6. The germline V gene encodes CDR1 MNHGY and CDR2 SVAAGI. This CDR3 has 14 amino acids.

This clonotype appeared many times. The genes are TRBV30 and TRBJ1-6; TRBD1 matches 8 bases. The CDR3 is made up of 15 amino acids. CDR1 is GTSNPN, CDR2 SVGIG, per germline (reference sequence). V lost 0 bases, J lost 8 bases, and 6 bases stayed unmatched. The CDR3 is CAWSVDGQGDSPLHF. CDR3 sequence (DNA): TGTGCCTGGAGTGTAGACGGACAGGGAGATTCACCCCTCCACTTT. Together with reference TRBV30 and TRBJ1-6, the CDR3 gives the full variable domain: SQTIHQWPATLVQPVGSPLSLECTVEGTSNPNLYWYRQAAGRGLQLLFYSVGIGQISSEVPQNLSASRPQDRQFILSSKKLLLSDSGFYLCAWSVDGQGDSPLHFGNGTRLTVT.